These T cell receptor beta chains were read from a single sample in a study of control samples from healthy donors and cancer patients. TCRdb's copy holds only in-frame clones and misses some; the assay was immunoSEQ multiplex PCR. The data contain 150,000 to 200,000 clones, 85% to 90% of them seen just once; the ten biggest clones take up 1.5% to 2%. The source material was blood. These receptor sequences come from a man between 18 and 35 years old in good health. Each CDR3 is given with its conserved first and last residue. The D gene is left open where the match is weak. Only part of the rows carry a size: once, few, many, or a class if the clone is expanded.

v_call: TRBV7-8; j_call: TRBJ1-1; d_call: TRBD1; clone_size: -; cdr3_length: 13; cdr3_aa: CASSSTQGAQAFF; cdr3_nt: TGTGCCAGCAGCTCGACCCAGGGGGCGCAGGCTTTCTTT
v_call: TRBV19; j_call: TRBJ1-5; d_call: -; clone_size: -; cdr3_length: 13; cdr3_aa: CASSIADRIPWHF; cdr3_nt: TGTGCCAGTAGTATTGCGGACAGAATACCATGGCATTTT
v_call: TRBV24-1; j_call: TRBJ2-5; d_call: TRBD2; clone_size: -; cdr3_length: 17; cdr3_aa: CATSDFDRQRGQETQYF; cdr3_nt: TGTGCCACCAGTGATTTTGATAGGCAGCGGGGGCAAGAGACCCAGTACTTC
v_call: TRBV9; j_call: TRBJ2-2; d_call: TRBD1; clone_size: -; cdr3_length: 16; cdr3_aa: CASRAPGQGANGELFF; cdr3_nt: TGTGCCAGCAGAGCCCCGGGACAGGGGGCCAACGGGGAGCTGTTTTTT
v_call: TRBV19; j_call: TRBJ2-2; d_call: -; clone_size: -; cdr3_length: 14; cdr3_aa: CASSSGGDTGELFF; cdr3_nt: TGTGCCAGTAGTTCGGGGGGCGACACCGGGGAGCTGTTTTTT
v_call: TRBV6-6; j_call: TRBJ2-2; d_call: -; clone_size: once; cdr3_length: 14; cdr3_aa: CASIGGANTGELFF; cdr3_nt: TGTGCCAGCATTGGCGGGGCGAACACCGGGGAGCTGTTTTTT
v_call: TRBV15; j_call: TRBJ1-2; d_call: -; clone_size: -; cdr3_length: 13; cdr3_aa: CATSSASWWGYTF; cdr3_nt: TGTGCCACCAGCAGTGCCAGTTGGTGGGGCTACACCTTC
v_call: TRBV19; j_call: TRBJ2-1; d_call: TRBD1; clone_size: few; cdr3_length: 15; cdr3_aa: CASSRQGARFGEQFF; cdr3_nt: TGTGCCAGTAGTAGACAGGGGGCGAGGTTCGGTGAGCAGTTCTTC
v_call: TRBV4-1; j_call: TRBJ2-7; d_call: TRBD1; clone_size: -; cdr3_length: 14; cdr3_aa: CASSQVGQEYEQYF; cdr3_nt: TGCGCCAGCAGCCAAGTGGGACAGGAGTACGAGCAGTACTTC
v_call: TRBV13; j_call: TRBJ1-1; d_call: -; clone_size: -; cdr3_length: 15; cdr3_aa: CACNSGPPGNTEAFF; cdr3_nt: TGTGCCTGCAATTCCGGGCCTCCTGGGAACACTGAAGCTTTCTTT
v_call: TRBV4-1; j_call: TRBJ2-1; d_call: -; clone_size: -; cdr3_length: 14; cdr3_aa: CASSQEGGVNEQFF; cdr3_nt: TGCGCCAGCAGCCAAGAGGGTGGTGTCAATGAGCAGTTCTTC
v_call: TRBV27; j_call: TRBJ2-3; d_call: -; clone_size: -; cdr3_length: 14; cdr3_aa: CASSLVGSTDTQYF; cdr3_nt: TGTGCCAGCAGTTTGGTGGGGAGCACAGATACGCAGTATTTT
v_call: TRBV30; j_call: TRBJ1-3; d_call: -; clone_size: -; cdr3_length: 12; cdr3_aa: CAWIGFGNTIYF; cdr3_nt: TGTGCCTGGATCGGGTTTGGAAACACCATATATTTT
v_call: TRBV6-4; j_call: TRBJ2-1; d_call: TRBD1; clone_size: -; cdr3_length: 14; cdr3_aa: CASSADRGLYEQFF; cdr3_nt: TGTGCCAGCAGTGCGGACAGGGGGCTCTATGAGCAGTTCTTC
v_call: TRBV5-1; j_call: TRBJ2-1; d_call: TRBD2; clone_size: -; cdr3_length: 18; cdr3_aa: CASSLGLATRASYNEQFF; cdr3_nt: TGCGCCAGCAGCTTGGGACTAGCAACACGGGCCTCCTACAATGAGCAGTTCTTC
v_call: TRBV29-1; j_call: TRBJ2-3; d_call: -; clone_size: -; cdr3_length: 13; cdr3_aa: CSVDVGSTDTQYF; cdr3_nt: TGCAGCGTTGATGTGGGAAGCACAGATACGCAGTATTTT
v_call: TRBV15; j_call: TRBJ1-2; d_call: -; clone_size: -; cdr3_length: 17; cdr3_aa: CATSRESVAEGYYGYTF; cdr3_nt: TGTGCCACCAGCAGAGAAAGTGTGGCGGAGGGATACTATGGCTACACCTTC
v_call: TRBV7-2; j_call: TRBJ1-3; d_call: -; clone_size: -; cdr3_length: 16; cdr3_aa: CASSLGRAGSGNTIYF; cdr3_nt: TGTGCCAGCAGCTTAGGCAGGGCCGGCTCTGGAAACACTATATATTTT